The 15 T cell receptor beta chains reported below all come from one sample, sequenced in a study of type 1 regulatory T cells. Via MiXCR, TCRdb re-called the reads, giving one row per CDR3 protein. The data hold several thousand distinct CDR3 sequences, with 30% to 35% observed a single time. Notes on the study in general: Compared with non-Tr1 cells, Tr1 cells showed a narrower TCR repertoire.

The antigens these receptors bind are not known. Sequenced sample: cultured type 1 regulatory T (Tr1) cells, either the whole culture or a sorted fraction (not recorded which). The receptors here all came from a human donor in good health.

Only a few counts were recorded for this clonotype. The rearrangement links TRBV7-7 to TRBJ1-2; possibly TRBD1 for D (6 bases). Deletions cut 10 bases from V and 6 bases from J, with 24 bases between. There are 15 residues in the CDR3. CDR1 SSHAT and CDR2 FNYEAQ come from the germline V gene (reference sequence). Written as DNA, the CDR3 is TGTGCCACCCCTCAGCTCCAGAAAGGGGGGCATGGCTACACCTTC. Translated, it gives CATPQLQKGGHGYTF.

This clonotype was counted a few times. This chain links TRBV5-1 with TRBJ2-2, with a possible D match to TRBD2 (6 bases). Trimming cost V 8 bases and J 3 bases, with 11 bases left between them. Germline loops: CDR1 SGHRS, CDR2 YFSETQ. The CDR3 contains 13 residues. Here the CDR3 reads CASFSGDTGELFF. CDR3 nucleotide sequence: TGCGCCAGTTTTTCGGGGGACACCGGGGAGCTGTTTTTT.

The genes are TRBV11-1 and TRBJ2-7; D possibly corresponds to TRBD1 (5 bases). CDR1 and CDR2 from the germline V gene are SGHAT and FQDESV (reference sequence). Trimming shortened V by 5 bases and J by 4 bases, and 12 bases separated the two germline ends. The CDR3 has 13 residues. The DNA of the CDR3 is TGTGCCAGCAGCCGTCCTACAGGATACGAGCAGTACTTC. This encodes CASSRPTGYEQYF.

V usage is TRBV19 and J usage is TRBJ2-3, with D possibly being TRBD2 (6 bases). Trimming pared 6 bases from V and 5 bases from J, leaving 15 bases between. The CDR3 is 14 residues long. Germline V CDR1 and CDR2: LNHDA, SQIVND (reference sequence). The CDR3 sequence is CASSVGGPQDTQYF. The DNA for the CDR3 is TGTGCCAGTAGCGTAGGAGGGCCCCAAGATACGCAGTATTTT.

A few counts support this clonotype. The V and J genes are TRBV27 and TRBJ2-7; D ambiguous. Between the trimmed V and J ends, which lost 4 bases and 5 bases, there was a span of 15 bases. The length of the CDR3 is 14 residues. In germline, CDR1 is MNHEY, CDR2 SMNVEV (reference sequence). CDR3 residues: CASSSLPTPHEQYF. The CDR3, as DNA: TGTGCCAGCAGTTCACTTCCTACCCCACACGAGCAGTACTTC.

The table lists this clonotype with a count of one. The V call is TRBV6-5, the J call TRBJ1-1; D gene unclear. The CDR3 extends over 14 amino acids. V was pared by 0 bases and J by 8 bases, with 13 bases between. Looked up from germline, CDR1 is MNHEY and CDR2 is SVGAGI. As DNA, the CDR3 is TGTGCCAGCAGTTACTCGAGTAAGAGTACGGAAGCTTTCTTT. This encodes CASSYSSKSTEAFF.

By proportion, this clonotype is medium-sized (0.01 to 0.1%). V and J are TRBV10-3 and TRBJ2-2; TRBD1 matches at 9 bases. In germline, CDR1 is ENHRY, CDR2 SYGVKD. The length of the CDR3 is 15 residues. The trim removed 6 bases at V and 4 bases at J, leaving 6 bases unmatched. The CDR3: CAISGQGSVTGELFF. CDR3 in DNA: TGTGCCATCAGCGGACAGGGGTCGGTCACCGGGGAGCTGTTTTTT.

The chain joins TRBV3-1 to TRBJ1-5; 7 bases line up with TRBD1. V lost 5 bases to trimming and J lost 4 bases; unmatched junction nucleotides: 5. The length of the CDR3 is 14 residues. CDR1 LGHDT and CDR2 YNNKEL come from the germline V gene (reference sequence). The DNA of the CDR3 is TGTGCCAGCAGCGCAGGGACAGTTAATCAGCCCCAGCATTTT. Residues: CASSAGTVNQPQHF.

The V and J genes are TRBV7-9 and TRBJ1-1; possibly TRBD1 for D (5 bases). This CDR3 is built from 14 residues. CDR1 and CDR2 from the germline V gene are SEHNR and FQNEAQ (reference sequence). V was shortened by 5 bases and J by 5 bases, with 15 bases between the two germline ends. In nucleotides, the CDR3 is TGTGCCAGCAGCGGGGGGAACGAGGCAACTGAAGCTTTCTTT. Its protein is CASSGGNEATEAFF.

This clonotype was seen repeatedly, ten times or more. This chain connects TRBV7-2 to TRBJ2-7; perhaps TRBD1 as D (5 bases). The CDR3 is 14 residues long. V was cut by 3 bases and J by 2 bases, with 11 bases left in between. Germline V CDR1 and CDR2: SGHTA, FQGNSA. In DNA, the CDR3 is TGTGCCAGCAGCTTCCGACCAGGGCCCTACGAGCAGTACTTC. It translates to CASSFRPGPYEQYF.

Here the CDR3 reads CASSLEASGANVLTF. The CDR3 coding sequence is TGCGCCAGCAGCTTAGAAGCCTCTGGGGCCAACGTCCTGACTTTC. The chain carries TRBV5-1 and TRBJ2-6; D uncertain. The CDR3 length is 15 residues. CDR1 is SGHRS, CDR2 YFSETQ, per germline. Trimming took off 2 bases at V and 0 bases at J, with 6 bases between the two ends.

This clonotype was found many times. This chain links TRBV20-1 with TRBJ2-2, with 15 bases matching TRBD2. Trimming removed 5 bases from V and 3 bases from J; junction bases left unmatched: 4. This CDR3 contains 16 residues. Germline V gives CDR1 DFQATT, CDR2 SNEGSKA (reference sequence). CDR3 bases: TGCAGTGCTCCGGGACTAGCGGGAGGATACACCGGGGAGCTGTTTTTT. It encodes CSAPGLAGGYTGELFF.

The rearrangement uses TRBV27 and TRBJ2-7, with TRBD2 matching over 7 bases. Germline trimming cut 2 bases from V and 6 bases from J; bases unmatched to any gene: 10. This CDR3 contains 15 residues. In germline, CDR1 is MNHEY, CDR2 SMNVEV (reference sequence). In nucleotides, the CDR3 is TGTGCCAGCAGTTTAGACGGGAGGTCCTTAGGCGAGCAGTACTTC. This translates into CASSLDGRSLGEQYF.

For this clonotype: Relative to the germline gene, one junction end is altered; a read error may explain this. This chain joins TRBV3-1 and TRBJ2-3; the match to TRBD2 covers 12 bases. Germline CDR1 LGHDT, CDR2 YNNKEL (reference sequence). This CDR3 has 15 amino acids. Written as DNA, the CDR3 is TGTGCCAGCAGTCCGACTAGCGGGGGCGCAGATACGCAGTTTTTT. Translated, it gives CASSPTSGGADTQFF.

The chain recombines TRBV27 with TRBJ2-6; D ambiguous. Trimming cost V 3 bases and J 3 bases, with 3 bases left between them. The CDR3 totals 13 residues. CDR1 and CDR2 from the germline V gene are MNHEY and SMNVEV (reference sequence). CDR3 region: CASSFVGANVLTF. CDR3 DNA sequence: TGTGCCAGCAGTTTCGTTGGGGCCAACGTCCTGACTTTC.